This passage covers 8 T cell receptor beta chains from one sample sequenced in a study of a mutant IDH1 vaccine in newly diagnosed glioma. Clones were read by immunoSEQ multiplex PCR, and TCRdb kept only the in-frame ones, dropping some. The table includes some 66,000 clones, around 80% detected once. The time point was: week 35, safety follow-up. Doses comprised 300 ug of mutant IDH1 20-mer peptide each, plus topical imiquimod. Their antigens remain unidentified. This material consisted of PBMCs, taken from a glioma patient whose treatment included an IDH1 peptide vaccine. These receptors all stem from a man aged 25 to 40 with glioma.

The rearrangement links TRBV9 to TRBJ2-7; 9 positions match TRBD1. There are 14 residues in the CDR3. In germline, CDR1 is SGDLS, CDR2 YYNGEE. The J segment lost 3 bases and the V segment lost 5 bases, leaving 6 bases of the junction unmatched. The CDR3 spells CASSAQGANYEQYF. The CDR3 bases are TGTGCCAGCAGTGCACAGGGGGCGAACTACGAGCAGTACTTC.

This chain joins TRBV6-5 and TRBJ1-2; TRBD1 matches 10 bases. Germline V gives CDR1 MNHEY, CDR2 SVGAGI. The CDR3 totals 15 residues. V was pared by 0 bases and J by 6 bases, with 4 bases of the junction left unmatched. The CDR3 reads CASSYSMTGGDGYTF. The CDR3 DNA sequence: TGTGCCAGCAGTTACTCGATGACAGGGGGCGATGGCTACACCTTC.

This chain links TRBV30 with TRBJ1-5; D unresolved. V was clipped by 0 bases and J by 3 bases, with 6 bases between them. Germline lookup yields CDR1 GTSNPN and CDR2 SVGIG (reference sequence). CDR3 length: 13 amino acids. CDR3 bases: TGTGCCTGGAGTGTTGGGAACAATCAGCCCCAGCATTTT. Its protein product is CAWSVGNNQPQHF. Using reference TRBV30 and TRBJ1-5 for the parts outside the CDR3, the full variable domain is SQTIHQWPATLVQPVGSPLSLECTVEGTSNPNLYWYRQAAGRGLQLLFYSVGIGQISSEVPQNLSASRPQDRQFILSSKKLLLSDSGFYLCAWSVGNNQPQHFGDGTRLSIL.

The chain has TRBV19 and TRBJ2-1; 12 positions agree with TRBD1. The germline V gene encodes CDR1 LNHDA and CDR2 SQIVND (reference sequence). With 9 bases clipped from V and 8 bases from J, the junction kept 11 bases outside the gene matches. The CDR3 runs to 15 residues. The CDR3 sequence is CASRITGTGGDEQFF. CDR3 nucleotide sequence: TGTGCCAGCCGAATTACCGGGACAGGGGGCGATGAGCAGTTCTTC.

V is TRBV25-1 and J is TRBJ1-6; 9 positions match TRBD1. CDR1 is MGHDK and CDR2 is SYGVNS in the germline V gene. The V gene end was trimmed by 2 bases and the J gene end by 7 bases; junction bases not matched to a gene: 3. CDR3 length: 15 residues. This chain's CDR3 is CASSELGTGNSPLHF. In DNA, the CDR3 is TGTGCCAGCAGTGAACTCGGGACAGGGAATTCACCCCTCCACTTT. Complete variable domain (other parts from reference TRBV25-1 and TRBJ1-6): EADIYQTPRYLVIGTGKKITLECSQTMGHDKMYWYQQDPGMELHLIHYSYGVNSTEKGDLSSESTVSRIRTEHFPLTLESARPSHTSQYLCASSELGTGNSPLHFGNGTRLTVT.

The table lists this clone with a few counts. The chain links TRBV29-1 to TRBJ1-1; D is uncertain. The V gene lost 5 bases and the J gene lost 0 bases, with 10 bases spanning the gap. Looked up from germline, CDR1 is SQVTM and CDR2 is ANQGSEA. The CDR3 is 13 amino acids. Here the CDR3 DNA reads TGCAGCGTTAAACAGAGATTGAACACTGAAGCTTTCTTT. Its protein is CSVKQRLNTEAFF.

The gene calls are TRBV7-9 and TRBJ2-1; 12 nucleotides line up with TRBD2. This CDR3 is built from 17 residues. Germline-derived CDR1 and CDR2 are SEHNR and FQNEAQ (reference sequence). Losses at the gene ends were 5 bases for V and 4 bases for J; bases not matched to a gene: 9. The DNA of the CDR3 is TGTGCCAGCAGCATTTTACTAGCGGGGGGAAAATACAATGAGCAGTTCTTC. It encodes CASSILLAGGKYNEQFF.

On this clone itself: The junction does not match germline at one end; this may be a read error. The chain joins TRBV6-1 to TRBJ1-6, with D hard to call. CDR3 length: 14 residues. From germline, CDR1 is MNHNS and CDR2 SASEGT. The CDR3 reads CASREVGYNSPLHF. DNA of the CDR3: TGTGCCAGCAGGGAAGTAGGGTATAATTCACCCCTCCACTTT.